The clone carrying this T cell receptor (beta chain) was seen a few times. Antigen specificity is unknown. These data are taken from a study of CD8 T cells in ankylosing spondylitis. Overall study findings and caveats: Significantly higher representation of disease-linked clones was reported for matched ankylosing spondylitis synovial fluid. Relatively rare in peripheral blood, disease-linked clones were also CD8+. What seemed typical of ankylosing spondylitis blood was a TCR beta motif built from several highly homologous variants. Reactive arthritis synovial fluid and blood were previously reported to contain some motif variants.

Per the germline V gene, CDR1 is SGHRS and CDR2 is YFSETQ. Trimming took off 4 bases at V and 5 bases at J, with 16 bases between the two ends. The CDR3 has 15 residues. Preparation of TCR beta libraries was done by quantitative 5'-RACE with molecular barcodes. In TCRdb, the 5' RACE reads were re-called with MiXCR into one record per CDR3 protein. The sample has about 330,000 distinct CDR3 sequences, 8% seen once. The sequence derives from a male donor with ankylosing spondylitis. J is TRBJ2-1 and V is TRBV5-1, with D perhaps matching TRBD1 (8 bases). The specimen was blood, either unsorted or a sorted T cell fraction (not recorded which). DNA of the CDR3: TGCGCCAGCAGCGACTGGACAGGGAGGGACAATGAGCAGTTCTTC. As protein: CASSDWTGRDNEQFF.